The 29 T cell receptor beta chains in this list originate from one sample, sequenced in a study of response to subunit inactivated influenza vaccine. TCRdb re-called the RT-PCR reads with MiXCR, one entry per CDR3 protein. The sample has 710,000 or so distinct CDR3 sequences, more than 15% seen once; the top ten hold 11%. This material consisted of PBMCs from blood, taken 11 to 12 days after vaccination. These receptors all come from a man aged 45 to 65 who received an inactivated influenza vaccine.

The chain uses TRBV5-1 and TRBJ1-1; unclear D gene. The CDR3 is 14 residues long. Trimming shortened V by 2 bases and J by 1 base, and 9 bases separated the two germline ends. The germline gives CDR1 SGHRS, CDR2 YFSETQ. The CDR3 sequence is CASSFLAGNTEAFF. For the CDR3, the DNA is TGCGCCAGCAGCTTCCTAGCGGGGAACACTGAAGCTTTCTTT.

This clonotype was seen more than once but under ten times. J is TRBJ2-5 and V is TRBV6-2 or TRBV6-3, with a weak D call TRBD2 (6 bases). The CDR3 contains 15 residues. Germline V gene lookup returns CDR1 MNHEY and CDR2 SVGEGT. The V end was cut by 2 bases, the J end by 3 bases, with 13 bases between. The CDR3 region is CASSYLRDGEETQYF. In DNA form, the CDR3 reads TGTGCCAGCAGTTACCTGCGGGATGGAGAAGAGACCCAGTACTTC.

This clonotype came up many times. V gene TRBV20-1 combines with J gene TRBJ1-2; D is undetermined. Germline lookup yields CDR1 DFQATT and CDR2 SNEGSKA (reference sequence). The length of the CDR3 is 12 residues. The V end lost 3 bases, the J end lost 2 bases, and 7 bases lay between the germline ends. This chain's CDR3 is CSASELNYGYTF. As DNA, the CDR3 is TGCAGTGCTAGCGAGTTGAACTATGGCTACACCTTC.

The chain carries TRBV4-1 and TRBJ2-3; 9 positions agree with TRBD1. Germline CDR1 and CDR2: MGHRA and YSYEKL. The CDR3 loop spans 15 amino acids. V lost 2 bases, J lost 4 bases, and 4 bases stayed unmatched. CDR3 amino acids: CASSQLGQGSDTQYF. CDR3 DNA sequence: TGCGCCAGCAGCCAACTGGGACAGGGTTCAGATACGCAGTATTTT.

This clonotype showed up many times. The chain combines TRBV6-2 or TRBV6-3 with TRBJ1-2; 11 nucleotides agree with TRBD1. The J segment lost 2 bases and the V segment lost 5 bases, leaving 4 bases of the junction unmatched. The CDR3 has 15 amino acids. Germline CDR1 reads MNHEY; CDR2 reads SVGEGT. The DNA for the CDR3 is TGTGCCAGCAGTATCGGACAGGGGGCGAACTATGGCTACACCTTC. Its translation: CASSIGQGANYGYTF.

This clonotype was counted a few times. The chain has TRBV4-1 and TRBJ2-7; 7 nucleotides agree with TRBD1. Germline lookup yields CDR1 MGHRA and CDR2 YSYEKL. With 4 bases clipped from V and 0 bases from J, the junction kept 9 bases outside the gene matches. The CDR3 is 16 residues long. Here the CDR3 DNA reads TGCGCCAGCAGCCTCTACAGGGACAGTAGCTCCTACGAGCAGTACTTC. Encoded protein: CASSLYRDSSSYEQYF.

This clonotype occurred a few times. This chain connects TRBV7-2 to TRBJ1-1; perhaps TRBD1 as D (5 bases). Germline values: CDR1 SGHTA, CDR2 FQGNSA. This CDR3 region has 15 residues. The V end was cut by 5 bases, the J end by 1 base, with 14 bases between. In DNA, the CDR3 is TGTGCCAGCAGCCACAGGAGGGTTTCGAACACTGAAGCTTTCTTT. This encodes CASSHRRVSNTEAFF.

The V and J genes are TRBV29-1 and TRBJ2-1; either TRBD1 or TRBD2 may fit D (5 bases each). The CDR3 covers 14 residues. V was trimmed by 6 bases and J by 5 bases, leaving 17 bases between them. The germline CDR1 and CDR2 sequences are SQVTM and ANQGSEA. CDR3 sequence: CSVEARGHDNEQFF. Written as DNA, the CDR3 is TGCAGCGTGGAGGCACGTGGACACGACAATGAGCAGTTCTTC.

This clonotype was recorded only once. This sequence joins TRBV5-1 and TRBJ1-2; D is perhaps TRBD1 (5 bases). The CDR3 has 14 amino acids. Germline V CDR1 and CDR2: SGHRS, YFSETQ. V was shortened by 6 bases and J by 4 bases, with 16 bases between the two germline ends. CDR3 amino acids: CASNPGTGGYGYTF. The DNA of the CDR3 is TGCGCCAGCAACCCTGGGACGGGAGGCTATGGCTACACCTTC. Using reference TRBV5-1 and TRBJ1-2 for the parts outside the CDR3, the full variable domain is KAGVTQTPRYLIKTRGQQVTLSCSPISGHRSVSWYQQTPGQGLQFLFEYFSETQRNKGNFPGRFSGRQFSNSRSEMNVSTLELGDSALYLCASNPGTGGYGYTFGSGTRLTVV.

This chain links TRBV5-5 with TRBJ2-7, with D perhaps matching TRBD2 (5 bases). CDR3 length equals 13 residues. Trimming removed 2 bases from V and 3 bases from J, with 9 bases in between. Germline-derived CDR1 and CDR2 are SGHKS and YYEKEE (reference sequence). In nucleotides, the CDR3 is TGTGCCAGCAGCTTTCAGGCGGGCTACGAGCAGTACTTC. Its protein is CASSFQAGYEQYF.

The sample holds a few counts of this clonotype. V usage is TRBV4-3 and J usage is TRBJ2-7, with D perhaps TRBD2 (6 bases). Germline-derived CDR1 and CDR2 are LGHNA and YSLEER. Trimming stripped 0 bases from V and 7 bases from J, with 16 bases between. This CDR3 spans 15 amino acids. CDR3 protein: CASSQEGTSMGEQYF. CDR3 bases: TGCGCCAGCAGCCAAGAAGGGACTTCAATGGGAGAGCAGTACTTC.

The V call is TRBV27, the J call TRBJ2-1; 9 bases are shared with TRBD2. The CDR3 totals 17 residues. Germline V gives CDR1 MNHEY, CDR2 SMNVEV (reference sequence). Trimming cost V 3 bases and J 1 base; bases outside gene matches: 7. The chain's CDR3 is CASSFSSGSPSYNEQFF. CDR3 sequence (DNA): TGTGCCAGCAGTTTCAGTAGCGGGAGTCCTTCCTACAATGAGCAGTTCTTC.

The chain uses TRBV7-6 and TRBJ2-7; the match to TRBD2 covers 11 bases. The CDR3 runs 16 residues. Germline assignment: CDR1 SGHVS and CDR2 FNYEAQ. V shed 5 bases, J shed 3 bases, and the junction held 9 bases outside the gene matches. CDR3 bases: TGTGCCAGCAGCCACCTAACTAGCGGGAGCGACTACGAGCAGTACTTC. Translation gives CASSHLTSGSDYEQYF.

The J gene is TRBJ2-2, the V gene TRBV20-1; TRBD1 aligns across 10 bases. The CDR3 runs to 15 residues. V gave up 3 bases and J gave up 6 bases; unmatched junction bases: 7. From germline, CDR1 is DFQATT and CDR2 SNEGSKA (reference sequence). The CDR3 region has the DNA TGCAGTGCTAGTAGTGGGACAGGGGTACCCGGGGAGCTGTTTTTT. This encodes CSASSGTGVPGELFF.

The chain is built from TRBV6-1 and TRBJ2-7, with D tentatively TRBD2 (6 bases). V was cut by 7 bases and J by 2 bases, with 15 bases left in between. In germline, CDR1 is MNHNS, CDR2 SASEGT. The CDR3 runs to 14 residues. In DNA, the CDR3 is TGTGCCAGCACCCCAGCTAGGGAGGCCTACGAGCAGTACTTC. It translates to CASTPAREAYEQYF.

This clonotype was seen once. The CDR3 loop is CASSLNRVPETQYF. CDR3 DNA sequence: TGTGCCAGCAGTTTAAACAGGGTTCCAGAGACCCAGTACTTC. The chain employs TRBV12-3 or TRBV12-4 and TRBJ2-5; D is perhaps TRBD1 (6 bases). V lost 2 bases and J 4 bases, leaving 11 bases between the germline ends. This CDR3 spans 14 amino acids.

The chain is built from TRBV7-2 and TRBJ1-5; perhaps TRBD1 as D (5 bases). Germline CDR1 reads SGHTA; CDR2 reads FQGNSA. This CDR3 spans 17 amino acids. V dropped 2 bases and J dropped 7 bases, with 21 bases sitting between them. Written as DNA, the CDR3 is TGTGCCAGCAGCTTACTCCCGGGACTCAGCGATCCCCAGCCCCAGCATTTT. It translates to CASSLLPGLSDPQPQHF.

The chain employs TRBV6-2 or TRBV6-3 and TRBJ1-2; TRBD1 matches at 9 bases. CDR3 length: 14 amino acids. Germline CDR1 reads MNHEY; CDR2 reads SVGEGT. With V trimmed by 6 bases and J by 8 bases, 10 bases remained unmatched. The CDR3 sequence is CASRGDRGASGYTF. CDR3 DNA: TGTGCCAGCAGAGGAGACAGGGGGGCATCCGGCTACACCTTC.

The V and J genes are TRBV10-1 and TRBJ2-3; a weak D match, TRBD2 (7 bases). The CDR3 covers 17 residues. Trimming pared 0 bases from V and 5 bases from J, leaving 18 bases between. Germline V gene data show CDR1 as WNHNN and CDR2 as SYGVQD (reference sequence). DNA for the CDR3: TGCGCCAGCAGTGAGTCGGTACGGGGGGCCTGGGTAGATACGCAGTATTTT. It translates to CASSESVRGAWVDTQYF.

This clonotype was seen repeatedly, ten times or more. V is TRBV12-3 or TRBV12-4 and J is TRBJ2-3; D perhaps matches TRBD2 (5 bases). This CDR3 has 13 amino acids. Trimming pared 5 bases from V and 3 bases from J, leaving 9 bases between. DNA for the CDR3: TGTGCCAGCAGTCCCGAGCGGACAGATACGCAGTATTTT. It encodes CASSPERTDTQYF.

The CDR3 protein is CASGDRRGNNNEQFF. In DNA, the CDR3 is TGTGCCAGCGGTGACCGCAGAGGGAACAACAATGAGCAGTTCTTC. The chain couples TRBV6-2 or TRBV6-3 to TRBJ2-1; TRBD2 is a possible D gene (5 bases). The ends were cut back, 8 bases at V and 5 bases at J, with 19 bases in the middle. The CDR3 is 15 amino acids. CDR1 is MNHEY, CDR2 SVGEGT, per germline.

This clonotype came up a few times. This chain joins TRBV7-2 and TRBJ1-5; 7 nucleotides match TRBD1. The CDR3 has 14 amino acids. The germline CDR1 and CDR2 sequences are SGHTA and FQGNSA. Trimming took 5 bases from V and 5 from J; bases not matched to a gene: 6. The CDR3 DNA follows: TGTGCCAGCAGCCCGACAGGGCCTTATCAGCCCCAGCATTTT. Translation: CASSPTGPYQPQHF.

CDR3 residues: CSVDSLGGGEKLFF. CDR3 nucleotide sequence: TGCAGCGTTGACTCCCTGGGGGGAGGAGAAAAACTGTTTTTT. This rearrangement joins TRBV29-1 to TRBJ1-4; weak D call: TRBD1 (5 bases). This CDR3 has 14 amino acids. The V and J ends lost 3 bases and 8 bases respectively, with 16 bases between them. Germline CDR1 is SQVTM and CDR2 is ANQGSEA.

This clonotype was seen at least ten times. The rearrangement uses TRBV5-1 and TRBJ2-3; 10 bases map to TRBD1. Trimming removed 5 bases from V and 4 bases from J; junction bases left unmatched: 7. The CDR3 is made up of 15 amino acids. Per the germline V gene, CDR1 is SGHRS and CDR2 is YFSETQ. The CDR3, as DNA: TGCGCCAGCAGACCTGGACAGGGGGTCCCAGATACGCAGTATTTT. Translation gives CASRPGQGVPDTQYF.

The V and J genes are TRBV7-9 and TRBJ2-5; no firm D call. The V gene's germline CDR1 is SEHNR and CDR2 FQNEAQ (reference sequence). There are 13 residues in the CDR3. V lost 5 bases, J lost 2 bases, and 9 bases lay in between. The CDR3 nucleotides are TGTGCCAGCAGCATGGTCATACAAGAGACCCAGTACTTC. Protein sequence: CASSMVIQETQYF.

The table lists this clonotype with a few counts. CDR3 bases: TGTGCCAGCAGCTTATCCGTGACAGGGCGGCATGAGCAGTTCTTC. This translates into CASSLSVTGRHEQFF. The V gene is TRBV11-2, the J gene TRBJ2-1; 7 bases line up with TRBD1. Looked up from germline, CDR1 is SGHAT and CDR2 is FQNNGV. With 2 bases clipped from V and 8 bases from J, the junction kept 9 bases outside the gene matches. The CDR3 runs to 15 residues.

This clonotype was counted between two and nine times. The conserved phenylalanine or tryptophan is not found at the CDR3 terminus, so this likely reflects a read error. J is TRBJ1-6 and V is TRBV6-1; D may be TRBD1 (6 bases). The CDR3 runs 14 residues. V gave up 7 bases and J gave up 15 bases, with 22 bases separating them. The germline V gene has CDR1 MNHNS and CDR2 SASEGT. This chain's CDR3 is CASNSNRDLRVLHL. CDR3 in DNA: TGTGCCAGCAACAGCAACAGGGACCTTCGGGTCCTCCACCTT.

This clonotype was seen a few times. The V and J genes are TRBV12-3 or TRBV12-4 and TRBJ1-2, with D hard to call. The CDR3 is 16 amino acids. Trimming took 4 bases from V and 4 from J, leaving 19 bases between them. CDR3 nucleotides: TGTGCCAGCAGTTCCCCTCGGTTCGACGTAAGCTATGGCTACACCTTC. It translates to CASSSPRFDVSYGYTF.

This clonotype was counted a few times. The V gene is TRBV29-1, the J gene TRBJ2-7; D perhaps matches TRBD1 (5 bases). This CDR3 has 15 residues. Germline-derived CDR1 and CDR2 are SQVTM and ANQGSEA. V was pared by 1 base and J by 2 bases, with 15 bases between. In DNA form, the CDR3 reads TGCAGCGTTGAAGTTTCGGCAGGGAACCCCTACGAGCAGTACTTC. It yields the protein CSVEVSAGNPYEQYF.